These T cell receptor beta chains were read from a single sample in a study of cytomegalovirus exposure and HLA in healthy donors. Using immunoSEQ multiplex PCR, the repertoire was profiled, and TCRdb retains in-frame clones only, with some absent. Of some 140,000 clones in the sample, 60% to 75% were seen once. Sample: PBMCs. These receptors were collected from a human donor in good health. Both conserved end residues are part of each CDR3. A D gene is named only where the DNA matches it firmly. Size tells how often a clone was seen (once, few, many) or the class of an expanded clone, and some rows leave it out.

size,V,J,D,CDR3,DNA
-,TRBV7-9,TRBJ2-7,-,CASSSPSGEYEQYF,TGTGCCAGCAGCTCCCCTTCGGGGGAATACGAGCAGTACTTC
-,TRBV21-1,TRBJ2-1,-,CASSRNPGGTGMSGNEQFF,TGTGCCAGCAGCAGGAACCCCGGCGGGACAGGGATGTCTGGCAATGAGCAGTTCTTC
-,TRBV5-1,TRBJ2-5,TRBD1,CASSLRPTGVGETQYF,TGCGCCAGCAGCTTGAGGCCGACAGGGGTCGGAGAGACCCAGTACTTC
-,TRBV2,TRBJ2-7,-,CASSGGTGSYEQYF,TGTGCCAGCAGTGGGGGAACAGGCTCCTACGAGCAGTACTTC
-,TRBV5-4,TRBJ2-2,-,CASSFRGRNGELFF,TGTGCCAGCAGCTTCAGGGGTAGGAACGGGGAGCTGTTTTTT
-,TRBV9,TRBJ2-1,TRBD2,CASSRGSGLAGLGSYNEQFF,TGTGCCAGCAGCCGGGGCTCGGGACTAGCGGGACTGGGGTCCTACAATGAGCAGTTCTTC
once,TRBV18,TRBJ2-7,-,CASSPLRGSYEQYF,TGTGCCAGCTCACCACTTAGGGGATCCTACGAGCAGTACTTC
once,TRBV5-1,TRBJ2-2,TRBD2,CASSNSGRFGTGELFF,TGCGCCAGCAGCAATAGCGGGAGGTTTGGCACCGGGGAGCTGTTTTTT
few,TRBV5-1,TRBJ2-3,TRBD1,CASSLAWDSRPDTQYF,TGCGCCAGCAGCTTGGCCTGGGACAGCCGACCAGATACGCAGTATTTT
few,TRBV11-2,TRBJ2-7,-,CASSLVQKPYEQYF,TGTGCCAGCAGCTTAGTGCAGAAACCCTACGAGCAGTACTTC
-,TRBV13,TRBJ2-5,TRBD2,CASSLLAGGPGEQYF,TGTGCCAGCAGCCTGTTAGCGGGAGGGCCAGGGGAGCAGTACTTC
-,TRBV9,TRBJ1-2,TRBD1,CASSVGSTGGNYGYTF,TGTGCCAGCAGCGTAGGTTCGACAGGGGGGAACTATGGCTACACCTTC
-,TRBV5-6,TRBJ2-7,TRBD1,CASSGTGQGPYEQYF,TGTGCCAGCAGCGGCACGGGACAGGGTCCCTACGAGCAGTACTTC
-,TRBV7-9,TRBJ2-3,TRBD2,CASSLLSGNTDTQYF,TGTGCCAGCAGCTTGTTGAGCGGGAACACAGATACGCAGTATTTT
-,TRBV5-1,TRBJ1-4,TRBD1,CASSLEGQWEKLFF,TGCGCCAGCAGCTTGGAGGGACAGTGGGAAAAACTGTTTTTT
-,TRBV5-1,TRBJ2-2,TRBD2,CASSLSGLAANTGELFF,TGCGCCAGCAGCTTGTCGGGACTAGCGGCGAACACCGGGGAGCTGTTTTTT
-,TRBV7-8,TRBJ1-1,-,CASSLVSGVLNTEAFF,TGTGCCAGCAGCTTAGTTTCCGGGGTTCTGAACACTGAAGCTTTCTTT
-,TRBV28,TRBJ2-2,TRBD1,CASSRQGYTGELFF,TGTGCCAGCAGTCGACAGGGATACACCGGGGAGCTGTTTTTT
-,TRBV27,TRBJ2-1,-,CASSPLGLHSPLHTYNEQFF,TGTGCCAGCAGTCCATTGGGACTTCATAGTCCGCTGCACACATACAATGAGCAGTTCTTC
few,TRBV11-3,TRBJ2-4,-,CASSPLQTKNIQYF,TGTGCCAGCAGCCCCCTGCAGACTAAAAACATTCAGTACTTC
-,TRBV7-9,TRBJ2-4,TRBD1,CASSRDSQGVIQYF,TGTGCCAGCAGCCGGGACAGCCAAGGCGTCATTCAGTACTTC
-,TRBV7-3,TRBJ2-3,TRBD2,CASSPSGRRDTQYF,TGTGCCAGCAGCCCTAGCGGGAGAAGAGATACGCAGTATTTT